A selection of T cell receptor beta chains follows, all from one sample in a study of human T cells and chemical hapten exposure. Each CDR3 protein is one row after TCRdb ran MiXCR on the RACE reads. There are 180,000 or so distinct CDR3 sequences in the sample; 25% to 35% occur only once, and just under 3% lies in the top ten. The source was whole blood, collected in connection with sensitization to the hapten diphenylcyclopropenone (DPC). The receptors here all came from a woman between 25 and 40 years old with alopecia areata. Some clones in this sample may be carry-over from other donors' samples. Both conserved end residues are part of each CDR3. D genes are given only for firm matches. Expanded clones get a size class; other rows say once, few or many, or leave the size out.

TRBJ2-3	TRBV5-1	NA	NA	TGCGCCAGCACCCGACAGGGAGGTGAAGATACGCAGTATTTT	CASTRQGGEDTQYF
TRBJ2-4	TRBV10-3	TRBD2	NA	TGTGCCATCAGTGTCGGGGGGAATCCTTCGGGGGCCAAAAACATTCAGTACTTC	CAISVGGNPSGAKNIQYF
TRBJ2-4	TRBV20-1	TRBD2	NA	TGCAGTGCTAGAGAGATGGCGGGAGAGCAGGGAAACATTCAGTACTTC	CSAREMAGEQGNIQYF
TRBJ1-1	TRBV12-3/TRBV12-4	NA	NA	TGTGCCAGCAGTTTGATGGGCGGATCCGGCGCAGCTTTCTTT	CASSLMGGSGAAFF
TRBJ2-7	TRBV29-1	TRBD2	NA	TGCAGCGCGGGACTAGCGGATTACGAGCAGTACTTC	CSAGLADYEQYF
TRBJ2-5	TRBV6-5	TRBD2	NA	TGTGCCAGCAGTCTCGGGGGGGGGATCCAAGAGACCCAGTACTTC	CASSLGGGIQETQYF
TRBJ2-2	TRBV11-2	NA	NA	TGTGCCAGCAGCAAGGGTGAATTGGGGCCCGGGGAGCTGTTTTTT	CASSKGELGPGELFF
TRBJ2-7	TRBV15	NA	many	TGTGCCACCAGCAGAGCCCGATACTACGAGCAGTACTTC	CATSRARYYEQYF
TRBJ1-4	TRBV4-1	NA	NA	TGCGCCAGCAGCCAGGACCTTCTAGGTGGGGGTGAAAAACTGTTTTTT	CASSQDLLGGGEKLFF
TRBJ2-5	TRBV20-1	TRBD1	NA	TGCAGTGCTCGGACAGGGGTGGAGACCCAGTACTTC	CSARTGVETQYF
TRBJ2-5	TRBV7-2	NA	few	TGTGCCAGCAGCTTAGTCCCCCTCCGAGAGACCCAGTACTTC	CASSLVPLRETQYF
TRBJ2-5	TRBV7-2	NA	few	TGTGCCAGCATGGCCCGCGGGGGCACGTACCAAGAGACCCAGTACTTC	CASMARGGTYQETQYF